The entry below describes one T cell receptor beta chain. Antigen: not known. This sample stems from a study of blood T cells in healthy people across ages. About the research overall: Template switching caught about one barcoded beta molecule for each two T cells.

V lost 2 bases and J lost 8, with 19 bases in between. This CDR3 is 16 amino acids long. CDR1 is SEHNR and CDR2 is FQNEAQ in the germline V gene (reference sequence). PCR was performed a second time for about 7 to 12 cycles using a sample-barcoded 5' primer and a J-beta primer mix. Each CDR3 protein gets one entry after TCRdb re-called the 5' RACE reads with MiXCR. The data contain approximately 800,000 distinct CDR3 sequences, around two thirds of them seen just once; the ten biggest clones take up roughly a quarter. Study results and caveats: It was not known whether donors were CMV positive (a possible confounder of expanded clonotype changes).

Sequencing was done on a sample of blood. This clonotype was obtained from a man aged 25-45 years in good health. The chain carries TRBV7-9 and TRBJ1-3, with a tentative D call TRBD1 (5 bases). The CDR3 DNA reads as TGTGCCAGCAGCTTACCCGACAGACGCTATGGCTACACCATATATTTT. Translating it yields CASSLPDRRYGYTIYF.